These T cell receptor beta chains were read from a single sample in a study of T cell changes during pregnancy in multiple sclerosis. Assay: immunoSEQ multiplex PCR; the TCRdb copy retains only in-frame clones and omits some. The repertoire holds some 24,000 clones, with 90% as singletons. The material was CD8+ T cells from peripheral blood mononuclear cells, obtained in the third trimester of pregnancy. The receptor set was obtained from a female donor in good health, enrolled as a control in a pregnancy study. Each CDR3 is given with its conserved first and last residue. The D gene is left open where the match is weak. Clone size is not always given. Where it is, it says once, few, many or a class for expanded clones.

>TRBV19|few|TRBJ1-2|.
TGTGCCAGTAGGGCGGGGTTGGACTATGGCTACACCTTC
CASRAGLDYGYTF
>TRBV6-1|.|TRBJ1-1|.
TGTGCCAGCAGTGTAAACCACAGGACCTTGAACACTGAAGCTTTCTTT
CASSVNHRTLNTEAFF
>TRBV6-5|.|TRBJ2-3|TRBD2
TGTGCCAGCAGTCAATCCGGGACTAGCGGAGATACGCAGTATTTT
CASSQSGTSGDTQYF
>TRBV7-2|.|TRBJ2-3|.
TGTGCCAGCAGCTTAATGGTGGGCAGCACAGATACGCAGTATTTT
CASSLMVGSTDTQYF
>TRBV6-4|.|TRBJ2-2|TRBD2
TGTGCCAGCAGTGACTCAAAAGCGGGAGAGCCCACCGGGGAGCTGTTTTTT
CASSDSKAGEPTGELFF
>TRBV19|.|TRBJ2-2|.
TGTGCCAGTAGTCCTCTTAGTTTGGAGCTGTTTTTT
CASSPLSLELFF
>TRBV6-1|once|TRBJ2-7|.
TGTGCCAGCAGTGGCTACAGTCACTACGAGCAGTACTTC
CASSGYSHYEQYF
>TRBV15|.|TRBJ2-7|TRBD1
TGTGCCACCAGCACCGACAGGGCCTACGAGCAGTACTTC
CATSTDRAYEQYF
>TRBV6-4|.|TRBJ2-3|TRBD2
TGTGCCAGCAGCAAGCTAGCGGAGGGGGATACGCAGTATTTT
CASSKLAEGDTQYF
>TRBV29-1|.|TRBJ2-2|.
TGCAGCGTGATCCGGGGTACCGGGGAGCTGTTTTTT
CSVIRGTGELFF
>TRBV5-1|.|TRBJ1-1|TRBD1
TGCGCCAGCAGCTTCCACAGGGGGCGCGGCACTGAAGCTTTCTTT
CASSFHRGRGTEAFF
>TRBV19|few|TRBJ1-5|.
TGTGCCAGTACCGCTCGTTGGGGGAGGAGCAATCAGCCCCAGCATTTT
CASTARWGRSNQPQHF
>TRBV13|few|TRBJ2-7|TRBD1
TGTGCCAGCAGCTCGGGACAGGCACCCGCGCAGTACTTC
CASSSGQAPAQYF
>TRBV6-1|.|TRBJ2-7|TRBD2
TGTGCCAGCAGTGAAGGACAGCGGGGGAGCTACGAGCAGTACTTC
CASSEGQRGSYEQYF
>TRBV28|once|TRBJ2-5|TRBD2
TGTGCCAGCAGTTTCGAATTGCGGGGGGCTCAAGAGACCCAGTACTTC
CASSFELRGAQETQYF
>TRBV11-3|once|TRBJ2-1|TRBD2
TGTGCCAGCAGCTTAGGGGTTCTGCTAGCGGGAGGCCACTCCTACAATGAGCAGTTCTTC
CASSLGVLLAGGHSYNEQFF
>TRBV27|.|TRBJ1-2|TRBD1
TGTGCCAGCAGTTCAATTACAGGGGTGACCTATGGCTACACCTTC
CASSSITGVTYGYTF
>TRBV6-5|.|TRBJ1-1|.
TGTGCCAGCTGGGAGGGCGGTGAAGCTTTCTTT
CASWEGGEAFF
>TRBV7-9|.|TRBJ1-2|.
TGTGCCAGCAGCTCTGATGGGGGGGCCGGCTATGGCTACACCTTC
CASSSDGGAGYGYTF
>TRBV19|.|TRBJ2-1|.
TGTGCCAGTAATCTGGGGAGCTCCTACAATGAGCAGTTCTTC
CASNLGSSYNEQFF
>TRBV27|few|TRBJ2-1|TRBD2
TGTGCCACCCTAGCGGGGGAAAATGAGCAGTTCTTC
CATLAGENEQFF
>TRBV18|once|TRBJ2-7|.
TGTGCCAGCTCACCTGCAGGCCGCGAGGAGCAGTACTTC
CASSPAGREEQYF
>TRBV7-9|.|TRBJ2-7|TRBD1
TGTGCCAGCAGCTTCGGACAGGGAGCCTCCTACGAGCAGTACTTC
CASSFGQGASYEQYF
>TRBV28|.|TRBJ2-7|.
TGTGCCAGCAGTTTTCCGATTAGCTCCTACGAGCAGTACTTC
CASSFPISSYEQYF
>TRBV2|.|TRBJ2-2|.
TGTGCCAGCAGTGGGAGAACCGGGGAGCTGTTTTTT
CASSGRTGELFF
>TRBV7-9|.|TRBJ2-7|.
TGTGCCAGCAGCAAGACAGGCTACGAGCAGTACTTC
CASSKTGYEQYF
>TRBV28|.|TRBJ1-2|TRBD1
TGTGCCAGCAGTCCCTCGCAGGGGGCATTATTAGGCTACACCTTC
CASSPSQGALLGYTF
>TRBV5-1|.|TRBJ2-1|.
TGCGCCAGCAGCCATACCATTGCGTCGGGAGCCTACAATGAGCAGTTCTTC
CASSHTIASGAYNEQFF
>TRBV19|.|TRBJ2-1|TRBD2
TGTGCCAGTAGTAGCGGGGGGGCCGGTGAGCAGTTCTTC
CASSSGGAGEQFF